This passage covers 21 T cell receptor beta chains from one sample sequenced in a study of T cell changes during pregnancy in multiple sclerosis. The repertoire was sequenced with immunoSEQ multiplex PCR; TCRdb's copy has only in-frame clones and lacks some. In the table there are about 42,000 clones, roughly nine tenths of which are singletons. The sequencing here drew on CD4+ T cells from peripheral blood mononuclear cells, taken after pregnancy. Receptors originate from a female donor with multiple sclerosis, enrolled in a pregnancy study.

The chain couples TRBV28 to TRBJ1-4; possible D gene TRBD1, 6 bases. In germline, CDR1 is MDHEN, CDR2 SYDVKM. The CDR3 is 13 amino acids. Trimming left V 7 bases short and J 4 bases short, with 10 bases between. CDR3 loop: CASIGGFNEKLFF. In nucleotides, the CDR3 is TGTGCCAGCATAGGGGGATTTAATGAAAAACTGTTTTTT.

CDR3 bases: TGTGCCAGCAGCTTCGCGGGGGGGAGTAACGGGGAGCTGTTTTTT. This encodes CASSFAGGSNGELFF. The genes are TRBV7-9 and TRBJ2-2; 9 bases align to TRBD2. V shed 3 bases, J shed 7 bases, and the junction held 6 bases outside the gene matches. Germline-derived CDR1 and CDR2 are SEHNR and FQNEAQ (reference sequence). The CDR3 extends over 15 amino acids.

The chain is built from TRBV6-4 and TRBJ1-2; D might be TRBD1 (5 bases). The CDR3 totals 16 residues. Germline V lookup: CDR1 MRHNA, CDR2 SNTAGT. V shed 0 bases and J shed 8 bases, with 19 bases lying between them. CDR3 residues: CASSDSSWGDRRGYTF. The CDR3 DNA follows: TGTGCCAGCAGTGACTCATCTTGGGGGGACCGGAGAGGCTACACCTTC.

V and J are TRBV11-2 and TRBJ1-2, with no clear D. CDR1 is SGHAT, CDR2 FQNNGV, per germline. Trimming took off 1 base at V and 8 bases at J, with 5 bases between the two ends. The CDR3 has 11 residues. This CDR3 is CASSLGAGYTF. CDR3 sequence (DNA): TGTGCCAGCAGCTTAGGGGCGGGCTACACCTTC.

This chain links TRBV5-6 with TRBJ2-1; TRBD1 aligns across 8 bases. The length of the CDR3 is 15 residues. V lost 4 bases, J lost 4 bases, and 7 bases stayed unmatched. From germline, CDR1 is SGHDT and CDR2 YYEEEE. The CDR3 loop reads CASSLLRTGYNEQFF. The CDR3 nucleotides are TGTGCCAGCAGCCTCCTTCGGACAGGGTACAATGAGCAGTTCTTC. Looking up the rest from reference TRBV5-6 and TRBJ2-1 gives the full variable domain: DAGVTQSPTHLIKTRGQQVTLRCSPKSGHDTVSWYQQALGQGPQFIFQYYEEEERQRGNFPDRFSGHQFPNYSSELNVNALLLGDSALYLCASSLLRTGYNEQFFGPGTRLTVL.

The CDR3 sequence: CASSEQGDRVGDTQYF. The CDR3, as DNA: TGTGCCAGCAGTGAACAAGGGGACAGGGTGGGGGATACGCAGTATTTT. The chain employs TRBV2 and TRBJ2-3; 9 bases agree with TRBD1. The length of the CDR3 is 16 residues. Germline-derived CDR1 and CDR2 are SNHLY and FYNNEI. The ends lost 2 bases at V and 6 bases at J; junction bases unmatched: 9. The full variable domain, in which reference TRBV2 and TRBJ2-3 provide the parts outside the CDR3, is EPEVTQTPSHQVTQMGQEVILRCVPISNHLYFYWYRQILGQKVEFLVSFYNNEISEKSEIFDDQFSVERPDGSNFTLKIRSTKLEDSAMYFCASSEQGDRVGDTQYFGPGTRLTVL.

The V call is TRBV9, the J call TRBJ1-1, with 10 bases fitting TRBD1. The CDR3 extends over 17 amino acids. J was trimmed by 5 bases and V by 0 bases; bases with no gene match: 10. Germline V gene lookup returns CDR1 SGDLS and CDR2 YYNGEE. Written as DNA, the CDR3 is TGTGCCAGCAGCGTAGGGGGGGGGACAGGGGCAGTTACTGAAGCTTTCTTT. The encoded protein is CASSVGGGTGAVTEAFF.

The rearrangement links TRBV9 to TRBJ2-1; TRBD1 aligns across 9 bases. V gave up 4 bases and J gave up 3 bases; unmatched junction bases: 5. This CDR3 comprises 15 residues. CDR1 SGDLS and CDR2 YYNGEE come from the germline V gene. The CDR3, as DNA: TGTGCCAGCAGCACAACAGGGGGCCGCTACAATGAGCAGTTCTTC. This encodes CASSTTGGRYNEQFF.

The genes are TRBV4-3 and TRBJ2-7, with D uncertain. There are 14 residues in the CDR3. Germline CDR1 LGHNA, CDR2 YSLEER. Trimming took off 6 bases at V and 5 bases at J, with 17 bases between the two ends. DNA for the CDR3: TGCGCCAGCAGAGTCGACGGGTTCTGGGACGAGCAGTACTTC. It codes for CASRVDGFWDEQYF.

The chain uses TRBV21-1 and TRBJ1-1; no DNA check was done on the table's D call, TRBD1. TRBV21-1 is deemed a pseudogene. CDR3 length equals 14 residues. In DNA, the CDR3 is TGTGCCAGCAGCGAATTCAGGATGAACACTGAAGCTTTCTTT. Amino acids: CASSEFRMNTEAFF.

This rearrangement joins TRBV7-6 to TRBJ2-7; perhaps TRBD2 as D (6 bases). V was clipped by 6 bases and J by 3 bases, with 15 bases between them. The CDR3 sequence is 14 residues long. CDR1 is SGHVS and CDR2 is FNYEAQ in the germline V gene. The CDR3: CASSGGRGGYEQYF. CDR3 nucleotides: TGTGCCAGCAGTGGGGGTCGGGGAGGCTACGAGCAGTACTTC.

This rearrangement joins TRBV19 to TRBJ1-5; 7 positions match TRBD1. This CDR3 spans 13 amino acids. Germline CDR1 reads LNHDA; CDR2 reads SQIVND (reference sequence). With 6 bases clipped from V and 7 bases from J, the junction kept 6 bases outside the gene matches. CDR3 nucleotides: TGTGCCAGTAGAAACTACAGGGGCCAGCCCCAGCATTTT. Translation: CASRNYRGQPQHF. Using reference TRBV19 and TRBJ1-5 for the parts outside the CDR3, the full variable domain is DGGITQSPKYLFRKEGQNVTLSCEQNLNHDAMYWYRQDPGQGLRLIYYSQIVNDFQKGDIAEGYSVSREKKESFPLTVTSAQKNPTAFYLCASRNYRGQPQHFGDGTRLSIL.

The CDR3 protein is CATLAGGRFYNEQFF. The CDR3 DNA sequence: TGTGCCACCTTAGCGGGGGGTCGCTTTTACAATGAGCAGTTCTTC. The chain uses TRBV5-6 and TRBJ2-1; TRBD2 matches 10 bases. The CDR3 length is 15 residues. V lost 9 bases and J lost 4; bases outside the gene matches: 10. The germline V gene has CDR1 SGHDT and CDR2 YYEEEE.

V usage is TRBV5-1 and J usage is TRBJ2-2; the D is unclear. Per the germline V gene, CDR1 is SGHRS and CDR2 is YFSETQ. V shed 0 bases and J shed 0 bases, with 6 bases lying between them. The length of the CDR3 is 15 residues. CDR3 coding DNA: TGCGCCAGCAGCTTGGAACAGCCGAACACCGGGGAGCTGTTTTTT. It translates to CASSLEQPNTGELFF.

This clone was observed a single time. The chain is built from TRBV6-5 and TRBJ1-1, with D uncertain. Trimming took 5 bases from V and 3 from J, leaving 10 bases between them. Germline CDR1 reads MNHEY; CDR2 reads SVGAGI. The CDR3 runs 13 residues. This CDR3 reads CASSGGYYTEAFF. The CDR3 DNA sequence: TGTGCCAGCAGTGGAGGGTACTACACTGAAGCTTTCTTT.

The J gene is TRBJ2-2, the V gene TRBV7-9; D remains ambiguous. Between the trimmed V and J ends, which lost 3 bases and 0 bases, there was a span of 8 bases. CDR3 length: 15 residues. CDR1 SEHNR and CDR2 FQNEAQ come from the germline V gene (reference sequence). CDR3 bases: TGTGCCAGCAGCTTCACGGCGGCGAACACCGGGGAGCTGTTTTTT. It translates to CASSFTAANTGELFF. The complete variable domain, with remaining parts taken from reference TRBV7-9 and TRBJ2-2, reads DTGVSQNPRHKITKRGQNVTFRCDPISEHNRLYWYRQTLGQGPEFLTYFQNEAQLEKSRLLSDRFSAERPKGSFSTLEIQRTEQGDSAMYLCASSFTAANTGELFFGEGSRLTVL.

The rearrangement uses TRBV5-6 and TRBJ2-3, with 7 nucleotides matching TRBD2. There are 16 residues in the CDR3. Germline V CDR1 and CDR2: SGHDT, YYEEEE. The ends lost 1 base at V and 0 bases at J; junction bases unmatched: 5. The CDR3 region is CASSLLGSGSTDTQYF. CDR3 DNA: TGTGCCAGCAGCTTGTTAGGTAGCGGGAGCACAGATACGCAGTATTTT.

The J gene is TRBJ1-3, the V gene TRBV18; D is perhaps TRBD1 (5 bases). The CDR3 runs 16 residues. V lost 5 bases, J lost 0 bases, and 14 bases lay in between. From germline, CDR1 is KGHSH and CDR2 LQKENI. In nucleotides, the CDR3 is TGTGCCAGCTCAGAAGTCCAGGGCTCCTCTGGAAACACCATATATTTT. Its protein is CASSEVQGSSGNTIYF.

A remark on this clone: An end of the junction does not agree with germline; a read error may underlie this. This rearrangement joins TRBV11-2 to TRBJ2-3; no definite D call. The CDR3 length is 12 residues. Germline loops: CDR1 SGHAT, CDR2 FQNNGV. DNA of the CDR3: TGTGCCAACAGCTTGATAGCAGATACGCAGTATTTT. Its translation: CANSLIADTQYF.

In DNA, the CDR3 is TGCAGCGTTGAAAAGTCCGGGAAGGGAAACACCATATATTTT. Its protein is CSVEKSGKGNTIYF. The chain has TRBV29-1 and TRBJ1-3; D unclear. Germline CDR1 SQVTM, CDR2 ANQGSEA. The germline V and J ends were trimmed by 2 bases and 4 bases, with 12 bases remaining between them. The CDR3 extends over 14 amino acids.

This clone was observed once. The rearrangement uses TRBV28 and TRBJ1-2; D is unclear. V shed 3 bases and J shed 2 bases, with 13 bases lying between them. Looked up from germline, CDR1 is MDHEN and CDR2 is SYDVKM. This CDR3 has 15 amino acids. The CDR3: CASSFDHYGNYGYTF. In DNA form, the CDR3 reads TGTGCCAGCAGTTTCGACCACTATGGCAACTATGGCTACACCTTC.